Each of the 27 T cell receptor beta chains below was sequenced from the same sample in a study of vaccination effects on CD4 cells after COVID-19 (dated by TCRdb to between 2022 and 2023). Libraries were made using the immunoSEQ multiplex PCR assay. TCRdb took over this immuneACCESS table, retaining in-frame rearrangements with V and J assigned. Such tables are incomplete; in checked studies, under half of the missing clones stem from an unresolved V gene, and the remainder is unexplained. The table for this sample lists tens of thousands of clones; roughly 65% of them were counted only once. The ten largest clones capture under 4.5% of the sample. For these TCRs, the target antigens are not known. After 10 days of culture, CD4+ T cells were isolated with the EasySep CD4+ T cell isolation kit. Sample: CD4+ T cells from PBMCs cultured without peptide, taken before COVID-19 vaccination. All receptors derive from a human donor who received a COVID-19 vaccine.

This clone came up a few times. This chain links TRBV18 with TRBJ1-1; no definite D call. CDR3 length equals 14 residues. The V gene lost 3 bases and the J gene lost 1 base, with 9 bases spanning the gap. CDR1 and CDR2 (germline): KGHSH, LQKENI. The CDR3 is CASSPQDKNTEAFF. The CDR3, as DNA: TGTGCCAGCTCACCCCAAGACAAGAACACTGAAGCTTTCTTT. The whole variable domain, filled in from reference TRBV18 and TRBJ1-1, reads NAGVMQNPRHLVRRRGQEARLRCSPMKGHSHVYWYRQLPEEGLKFMVYLQKENIIDESGMPKERFSAEFPKEGPSILRIQQVVRGDSAAYFCASSPQDKNTEAFFGQGTRLTVV.

The chain's CDR3 is CATSRDSGAPRGEQFF. In nucleotides, the CDR3 is TGTGCCACCAGCAGAGATTCCGGCGCTCCCAGGGGTGAGCAGTTCTTC. The chain employs TRBV15 and TRBJ2-1, with D perhaps matching TRBD1 (6 bases). The germline V gene encodes CDR1 LNHNV and CDR2 YYDKDF (reference sequence). The ends were cut back, 0 bases at V and 9 bases at J, with 18 bases in the middle. The CDR3 has 16 residues.

This clone was found a few times. The chain links TRBV18 to TRBJ1-1, with TRBD1 matching 9 bases. The V and J ends lost 6 bases and 5 bases, in that order; junction bases with no gene match: 7. Germline V CDR1 and CDR2: KGHSH, LQKENI. CDR3 size: 14 residues. For the CDR3, the DNA is TGTGCCAGCTCCGAGGGACAGGGTGGGACTGAAGCTTTCTTT. Its translation is CASSEGQGGTEAFF. Full variable domain (missing parts from reference TRBV18 and TRBJ1-1): NAGVMQNPRHLVRRRGQEARLRCSPMKGHSHVYWYRQLPEEGLKFMVYLQKENIIDESGMPKERFSAEFPKEGPSILRIQQVVRGDSAAYFCASSEGQGGTEAFFGQGTRLTVV.

This clone has a handful of counts. This chain uses TRBV10-3 with TRBJ1-1, with D uncertain. The length of the CDR3 is 12 residues. Germline CDR1 and CDR2: ENHRY and SYGVKD. The V and J ends lost 4 bases and 7 bases respectively, with 10 bases between them. CDR3 DNA: TGTGCCATCAGTGGAGAGGGTATTGAAGCTTTCTTT. Protein product: CAISGEGIEAFF.

The chain is built from TRBV30 and TRBJ2-6; either TRBD1 or TRBD2 may fit D (5 bases each). Germline values: CDR1 GTSNPN, CDR2 SVGIG (reference sequence). V was pared by 7 bases and J by 1 base, with 11 bases between. This CDR3 region has 14 residues. CDR3 DNA sequence: TGTGCCTCCCCCGGGGCGTCTGGGGCCAACGTCCTGACTTTC. Translated, it gives CASPGASGANVLTF.

The rearrangement uses TRBV4-2 and TRBJ2-4; no clear D gene. V was cut by 0 bases and J by 7 bases, with 10 bases left in between. This CDR3 has 14 amino acids. CDR1 and CDR2 from the germline V gene are LGHNA and YNFKEQ. CDR3 region: CASSQDPDENIQYF. DNA for the CDR3: TGTGCCAGCAGCCAAGATCCTGATGAGAACATTCAGTACTTC.

The chain is built from TRBV4-1 and TRBJ1-2; D not certain. The CDR3 is 13 amino acids. The ends were cut back, 1 base at V and 5 bases at J, with 8 bases in the middle. CDR1 is MGHRA, CDR2 YSYEKL, per germline. The CDR3 sequence: CASSQGQVYGYTF. The CDR3 bases are TGCGCCAGCAGCCAAGGGCAGGTTTATGGCTACACCTTC.

The gene calls are TRBV4-2 and TRBJ1-5, with unresolved D. The V gene's germline CDR1 is LGHNA and CDR2 YNFKEQ. V was cut by 0 bases and J by 6 bases, with 12 bases left in between. This CDR3 has 15 residues. Here the CDR3 reads CASSQEGSPLQPQHF. The CDR3 nucleotides are TGTGCCAGCAGCCAAGAAGGCAGCCCCCTTCAGCCCCAGCATTTT.

This chain joins TRBV19 and TRBJ2-5, with TRBD2 matching 8 bases. Trimming at V came to 7 bases and at J to 2 bases, leaving 9 bases not matched to a gene. The CDR3 length is 15 residues. Germline V CDR1 and CDR2: LNHDA, SQIVND (reference sequence). The CDR3 loop reads CASTSSGTSQETQYF. Here the CDR3 DNA reads TGTGCCAGTACCTCCTCGGGGACTAGTCAAGAGACCCAGTACTTC.

This chain connects TRBV4-1 to TRBJ2-1, with D perhaps matching TRBD2 (5 bases). From germline, CDR1 is MGHRA and CDR2 YSYEKL. The CDR3 covers 16 residues. V lost 3 bases to trimming and J lost 2 bases, with 14 bases between them. The CDR3 loop is CASSHSSIKAYNEQFF. Written as DNA, the CDR3 is TGCGCCAGCAGCCATTCTAGCATTAAAGCCTACAATGAGCAGTTCTTC.

The rearrangement links TRBV29-1 to TRBJ2-7; TRBD1 might be the D (6 bases). The germline V and J ends were trimmed by 6 bases and 5 bases, with 14 bases remaining between them. The CDR3 consists of 12 residues. Germline CDR1 SQVTM, CDR2 ANQGSEA. The CDR3 nucleotides read TGCAGCGTCGGACCCAGGGGCAACGAGCAGTACTTC. The encoded protein is CSVGPRGNEQYF.

This rearrangement joins TRBV19 to TRBJ1-2; 9 bases fit TRBD1. The CDR3 is made up of 18 amino acids. Germline V gives CDR1 LNHDA, CDR2 SQIVND (reference sequence). Unmatched junction bases numbered 14, after V lost 5 bases and J lost 1 base. CDR3 residues: CASSQTGGLALGNYGYTF. For the CDR3, the DNA is TGTGCCAGTAGTCAAACAGGGGGCCTGGCGCTAGGTAACTATGGCTACACCTTC.

In its sample, this clone was seen a few times. Its ends do not fully match the called genes, so a read error is possible. The rearrangement uses TRBV9 and TRBJ2-1; no definite D call. The length of the CDR3 is 12 residues. Germline values: CDR1 SGDLS, CDR2 YYNGEE. The chain's CDR3 is CASSVAYNEQFF. CDR3 coding DNA: TGTGCCAGCAGCGTAGCCTATAATGAGCAGTTCTTC.

The chain has TRBV27 and TRBJ1-4; 12 bases line up with TRBD1. This CDR3 comprises 15 residues. Trimming cost V 6 bases and J 6 bases; bases outside gene matches: 5. Germline CDR1 MNHEY, CDR2 SMNVEV (reference sequence). The DNA for the CDR3 is TGTGCCAGCAGGGGGACAGGGGGCCGAGATGAAAAACTGTTTTTT. Amino acids: CASRGTGGRDEKLFF.

About this clone itself: At one end the junction does not follow the germline gene, possibly because of a read error. The chain joins TRBV12-3 or TRBV12-4 to TRBJ1-2; D is perhaps TRBD1 (6 bases). The CDR3 runs to 12 residues. The CDR3 DNA follows: TGTGTCAGCAGGGAGGGACATGGAGGCTACACCTTC. Protein sequence: CVSREGHGGYTF.

This rearrangement joins TRBV2 to TRBJ1-1; D might be TRBD1 (6 bases). The germline V gene has CDR1 SNHLY and CDR2 FYNNEI. V gave up 7 bases and J gave up 2 bases, with 26 bases separating them. The CDR3 consists of 18 residues. The CDR3 here is CASISTGTTAVGNTEAFF. CDR3 in DNA: TGTGCCAGCATAAGCACCGGGACAACTGCCGTGGGAAACACTGAAGCTTTCTTT.

As concerns this clone: One end of the junction does not line up with germline, which may come from a read error. The chain couples TRBV6-5 to TRBJ2-3; 14 nucleotides align to TRBD2. The germline gives CDR1 MNHEY, CDR2 SVGAGI. CDR3 length equals 16 residues. The CDR3, as DNA: TGTGCCAGCAGTTCGACTAGCGGGGGGGCCCCCCCCGCGGATGGTTTT. Residues: CASSSTSGGAPPADGF.

The V call is TRBV6-5, the J call TRBJ1-1; 8 nucleotides match TRBD1. The CDR3 runs 13 residues. Germline CDR1 and CDR2: MNHEY and SVGAGI. With V trimmed by 7 bases and J by 4 bases, 5 bases remained unmatched. The CDR3 is CASNPDRGTEAFF. The DNA of the CDR3 is TGTGCCAGCAATCCAGACAGGGGCACTGAAGCTTTCTTT.

The chain carries TRBV27 and TRBJ2-7, with TRBD1 matching over 8 bases. CDR1 is MNHEY and CDR2 is SMNVEV in the germline V gene (reference sequence). CDR3 size: 15 residues. The junction had 11 bases not matched to a gene; V was cut back by 6 bases and J by 4 bases. The CDR3 bases are TGTGCCAGCAGACCTGGGTGGGGACAGGTTTACGAGCAGTACTTC. Its protein is CASRPGWGQVYEQYF.

The V call is TRBV20-1, the J call TRBJ2-4; D gene uncertain. Germline lookup yields CDR1 DFQATT and CDR2 SNEGSKA (reference sequence). The CDR3 has 14 residues. Trimming removed 3 bases from V and 12 bases from J, with 21 bases in between. The CDR3 nucleotides read TGCAGTGCTAGTCACCCGATGTCATCCCAGACTCAGTACTTC. Its protein product is CSASHPMSSQTQYF.

In this sample, this clone turned up a few times. The chain carries TRBV10-3 and TRBJ1-5; no firm D call. The CDR3 contains 14 residues. Trimming took off 2 bases at V and 2 bases at J, with 7 bases between the two ends. From germline, CDR1 is ENHRY and CDR2 SYGVKD. DNA of the CDR3: TGTGCCATCAGTGAGAGTGAGGGCAATCAGCCCCAGCATTTT. Protein: CAISESEGNQPQHF.

V usage is TRBV2 and J usage is TRBJ2-7, with TRBD2 matching over 11 bases. With 6 bases clipped from V and 4 bases from J, the junction kept 11 bases outside the gene matches. The CDR3 spans 16 residues. In germline, CDR1 is SNHLY, CDR2 FYNNEI. CDR3: CASRRDSGLAGYEQYF. In nucleotides, the CDR3 is TGTGCCAGCAGGCGCGACTCCGGACTAGCGGGTTACGAGCAGTACTTC.

The V and J genes are TRBV27 and TRBJ1-2; TRBD1 agrees at 11 bases. This CDR3 contains 14 residues. Per germline, CDR1 MNHEY and CDR2 SMNVEV (reference sequence). V gave up 6 bases and J gave up 4 bases; unmatched junction bases: 4. CDR3 nucleotide sequence: TGTGCCAGCAGGATGGACAGGGGGCCCTATGGCTACACCTTC. Encoded protein: CASRMDRGPYGYTF.

The rearrangement joins TRBV19 to TRBJ2-7; 11 bases are shared with TRBD1. The CDR3 contains 14 residues. Trimming took 4 bases from V and 3 from J; bases not matched to a gene: 2. In germline, CDR1 is LNHDA, CDR2 SQIVND (reference sequence). CDR3 sequence (DNA): TGTGCCAGTAGTACGGGGACAGGGGGCTACGAGCAGTACTTC. It yields the protein CASSTGTGGYEQYF.

V is TRBV19 and J is TRBJ1-3; D may be TRBD1 (5 bases). Trimming removed 0 bases at V and 2 bases at J, with 8 bases between. Germline CDR1 is LNHDA and CDR2 is SQIVND (reference sequence). The length of the CDR3 is 15 residues. In DNA form, the CDR3 reads TGTGCCAGTAGTATAGATCCCAGGGCTGGAAACACCATATATTTT. This gives the protein CASSIDPRAGNTIYF.

The CDR3 nucleotides are TGCGCCAGCAGCTTGGCCGCCTCGACTCTCACCGGGGAGCTGTTTTTT. Protein product: CASSLAASTLTGELFF. The J gene is TRBJ2-2, the V gene TRBV5-1; D is undetermined. This CDR3 region has 16 residues. Germline CDR1 SGHRS, CDR2 YFSETQ. V was pared by 0 bases and J by 4 bases, with 13 bases between.

The V gene is TRBV18, the J gene TRBJ2-1; 7 nucleotides line up with TRBD2. V lost 4 bases and J lost 5; bases outside the gene matches: 5. CDR1 and CDR2 (germline): KGHSH, LQKENI. This CDR3 has 14 residues. CDR3 residues: CASSLPSGHNEQFF. The CDR3 nucleotides are TGTGCCAGCTCACTTCCTAGCGGACACAATGAGCAGTTCTTC.